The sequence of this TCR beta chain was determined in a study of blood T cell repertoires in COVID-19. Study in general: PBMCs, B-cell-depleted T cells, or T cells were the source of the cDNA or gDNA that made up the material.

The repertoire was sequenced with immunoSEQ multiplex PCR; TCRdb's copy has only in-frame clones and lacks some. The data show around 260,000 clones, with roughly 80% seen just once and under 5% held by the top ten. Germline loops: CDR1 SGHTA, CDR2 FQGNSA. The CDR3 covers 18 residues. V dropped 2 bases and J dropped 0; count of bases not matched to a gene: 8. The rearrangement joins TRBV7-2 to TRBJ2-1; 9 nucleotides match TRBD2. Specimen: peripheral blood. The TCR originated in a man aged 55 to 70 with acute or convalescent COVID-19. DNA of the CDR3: TGTGCCAGCAGCTTATTGATACTAGCGGGTGGCTCCTACAATGAGCAGTTCTTC. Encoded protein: CASSLLILAGGSYNEQFF.